The T cell receptor (beta chain) described here comes from a study of cytomegalovirus exposure and HLA in healthy donors. The PCR ran on 60 Vbeta and 13 Jbeta primers. TCRdb keeps only in-frame clones here, not all; method: immunoSEQ multiplex PCR. The sample contains 37,000 or so clones, roughly four fifths of which appear only once. The CDR3 consists of 11 residues. Germline lookup yields CDR1 LNHDA and CDR2 SQIVND (reference sequence). Trimming shortened V by 7 bases and J by 3 bases, and 6 bases separated the two germline ends. The sequence derives from a woman aged 40 to 49 in good health and CMV-seronegative. What was sequenced was PBMCs. The genes are TRBV19 and TRBJ1-1; D gene uncertain. CDR3 sequence: CASKLYTEAFF. Here the CDR3 DNA reads TGTGCCAGTAAGCTATACACTGAAGCTTTCTTT.